The entry below gives a single T cell receptor (beta chain) sequence along with its context. Its specificity is unknown. Germline V gene data show CDR1 as SGHNT and CDR2 as YYREEE (reference sequence). This CDR3 contains 14 residues. This entry belongs to a study of cytomegalovirus exposure and HLA in healthy donors. General study findings and limits: Most TCR sequences were seen very rarely across donors, but some public TCRs occurred in many. Earlier results showed most TCR beta V segments being productive about 87% or about 30% of the time.

The PCR was carried out with 60 Vbeta primers and 13 Jbeta primers. Using immunoSEQ multiplex PCR, the repertoire was profiled, and TCRdb retains in-frame clones only, with some absent. This sample has 170,000 or so clones; roughly 85% occur once, and the top ten carry about 0.72%. This TCR was sampled from a middle-aged woman in good health and CMV-seronegative. This rearrangement joins TRBV5-4 to TRBJ2-5, with 8 bases fitting TRBD2. The DNA end favors TRBJ2-7, so the J call may be wrong. Specimen: PBMCs. The CDR3 sequence: CASSSGGPHYEQYF. In nucleotides, the CDR3 is TGTGCCAGCAGTTCGGGAGGGCCTCACTACGAGCAGTACTTC.